This T cell receptor (beta chain) is from a study of CD8 T cells in ankylosing spondylitis. Libraries for TCR beta were made by quantitative 5'-RACE with molecular barcodes. MiXCR, applied by TCRdb to the 5' RACE reads, yields one record per CDR3 protein. The sample shows 700,000 to 1,000,000 distinct CDR3 sequences, roughly 12% of them seen only once. The CDR3 sequence is 15 residues long. Germline-derived CDR1 and CDR2 are SGHVS and FNYEAQ. V trimming: 4 bases; J trimming: 2 bases; junction bases outside the gene matches: 6. Turning to this clonotype: Its matching antigen is unknown.

Study-level results: What seemed typical of ankylosing spondylitis blood was a TCR beta motif built from about eight highly homologous variants. Earlier reports found some motif variants in synovial fluid and blood in reactive arthritis. Within peripheral blood, clones linked to disease were CD8+ and relatively rare.

V gene TRBV7-6 combines with J gene TRBJ2-7; 9 nucleotides match TRBD1. The sequenced material came from blood, either unsorted or a sorted T cell fraction (not recorded which). The source is a male donor with ankylosing spondylitis. The CDR3 spells CASSSWTGDTYEQYF. The CDR3 nucleotides are TGTGCCAGCAGCTCATGGACAGGGGATACCTACGAGCAGTACTTC.